Listed here are 17 T cell receptor beta chains from one sample, sequenced in a study of T cell responses to AZD1222 COVID-19 vaccine. Assay used: immunoSEQ multiplex PCR; TCRdb lists only in-frame clones, some missing. The table lists 150,000 to 200,000 clones, 88% of them singletons. The sample in question was peripheral blood, obtained 28 days after the second AZD1222 dose. The receptor set was obtained from an adult who received the AZD1222 COVID-19 vaccine.

CDR3 sequence reads: CASSSGGASGGELFF. Written as DNA, the CDR3 is TGTGCCAGCAGTTCAGGGGGCGCATCGGGCGGGGAGCTGTTTTTT. The chain carries TRBV28 and TRBJ2-2, with TRBD1 matching 8 bases. CDR1 is MDHEN, CDR2 SYDVKM, per germline. The CDR3 covers 15 residues. J gave up 7 bases and V 4 bases, and 8 bases lay outside the gene matches.

This chain connects TRBV10-3 to TRBJ2-5, with D perhaps matching TRBD1 or TRBD2 (5 bases each). Deletions cut 9 bases from V and 0 bases from J, with 11 bases between. Germline loops: CDR1 ENHRY, CDR2 SYGVKD. The CDR3 length is 13 residues. This CDR3 is CAIAGANQETQYF. The CDR3 DNA is TGTGCCATAGCCGGGGCAAACCAAGAGACCCAGTACTTC.

The V call is TRBV24-1, the J call TRBJ2-1; 15 positions agree with TRBD2. Germline CDR1 reads KGHDR; CDR2 reads SFDVKD. With 3 bases clipped from V and 8 bases from J, the junction kept 4 bases outside the gene matches. This CDR3 contains 16 residues. The CDR3, as DNA: TGTGCCACCAGTGATCGGACTAGCGGGAGGGCCGATGAGCAGTTCTTC. Translation: CATSDRTSGRADEQFF.

The genes are TRBV19 and TRBJ2-6; no clear D gene. Germline CDR1 and CDR2: LNHDA and SQIVND (reference sequence). This CDR3 has 18 residues. V shed 8 bases and J shed 0 bases, with 20 bases lying between them. Here the CDR3 DNA reads TGTGCCAGTGCCCTCGGGTTCGGTCAAAGCTCTGGGGCCAACGTCCTGACTTTC. This codes for CASALGFGQSSGANVLTF. The variable domain in full, with the rest retrieved from reference TRBV19 and TRBJ2-6, is DGGITQSPKYLFRKEGQNVTLSCEQNLNHDAMYWYRQDPGQGLRLIYYSQIVNDFQKGDIAEGYSVSREKKESFPLTVTSAQKNPTAFYLCASALGFGQSSGANVLTFGAGSRLTVL.

V is TRBV6-1 and J is TRBJ2-6; D is unresolved. The CDR3 extends over 15 amino acids. From germline, CDR1 is MNHNS and CDR2 SASEGT. Trimming stripped 2 bases from V and 4 bases from J, with 9 bases between. The CDR3 is CASSEIGRGANVLTF. The CDR3 DNA follows: TGTGCCAGCAGTGAAATAGGGCGGGGGGCCAACGTCCTGACTTTC.

The chain joins TRBV10-3 to TRBJ2-5, with TRBD1 matching over 7 bases. The CDR3 totals 15 residues. Germline CDR1 and CDR2: ENHRY and SYGVKD. Losses at the gene ends were 4 bases for V and 3 bases for J; bases not matched to a gene: 8. In DNA, the CDR3 is TGTGCCATCAGTGGAGTCTTTGGACAGGAAGAGACCCAGTACTTC. It encodes CAISGVFGQEETQYF.

This clone has only a few counts. This chain joins TRBV7-2 and TRBJ1-5; TRBD1 aligns across 7 bases. The CDR3 is 14 residues long. The V gene end was trimmed by 3 bases and the J gene end by 4 bases; junction bases not matched to a gene: 3. CDR1 SGHTA and CDR2 FQGNSA come from the germline V gene. The CDR3 DNA sequence: TGTGCCAGCAGCTTGACAGGGAGTAATCAGCCCCAGCATTTT. Protein: CASSLTGSNQPQHF.

CDR3 nucleotides: TGTGCCAGTGGACTAGCGACCAATGAGCAGTTCTTC. Its protein is CASGLATNEQFF. The rearrangement uses TRBV28 and TRBJ2-1; TRBD2 matches at 9 bases. The CDR3 totals 12 residues. The junction had 3 bases not matched to a gene; V was cut back by 9 bases and J by 6 bases. Germline V CDR1 and CDR2: MDHEN, SYDVKM.

The V call is TRBV7-2, the J call TRBJ1-1, with D hard to call. V lost 8 bases, J lost 1 base, and 11 bases lay in between. The CDR3 has 13 amino acids. Germline loops: CDR1 SGHTA, CDR2 FQGNSA. The CDR3 sequence is CASERRQNTEAFF. For the CDR3, the DNA is TGTGCCAGCGAAAGACGCCAGAACACTGAAGCTTTCTTT. Supplemented by reference TRBV7-2 and TRBJ1-1, the full variable domain reads GAGVSQSPSNKVTEKGKDVELRCDPISGHTALYWYRQSLGQGLEFLIYFQGNSAPDKSGLPSDRFSAERTGGSVSTLTIQRTQQEDSAVYLCASERRQNTEAFFGQGTRLTVV.

The V call is TRBV28, the J call TRBJ2-7; D tentatively reads TRBD1 or TRBD2 (5 bases each). The germline CDR1 and CDR2 sequences are MDHEN and SYDVKM. The CDR3 is made up of 13 amino acids. The V gene lost 10 bases and the J gene lost 3 bases, with 16 bases spanning the gap. DNA of the CDR3: TGTGCCACCTATGGGGGTTCGAGCTACGAGCAGTACTTC. Its protein is CATYGGSSYEQYF.

The chain uses TRBV7-2 and TRBJ2-1; D gene unclear. CDR1 and CDR2 from the germline V gene are SGHTA and FQGNSA. This CDR3 spans 16 amino acids. V was clipped by 4 bases and J by 2 bases, with 15 bases between them. The CDR3 protein is CASSSNYHPAYNEQFF. The CDR3 bases are TGTGCCAGCAGCTCTAACTACCACCCGGCCTACAATGAGCAGTTCTTC.

This chain links TRBV4-3 with TRBJ2-1; D possibly corresponds to TRBD2 (5 bases). This CDR3 has 16 amino acids. From germline, CDR1 is LGHNA and CDR2 YSLEER. Trimming removed 3 bases from V and 0 bases from J, with 12 bases in between. In DNA form, the CDR3 reads TGCGCCAGCAGCCAGATTAGCGCTAGCTCCTACAATGAGCAGTTCTTC. It specifies CASSQISASSYNEQFF.

The CDR3 region has the DNA TGTGCCAGCAGCTTAGTTGGGACTAGCATAACCGGGGAGCTGTTTTTT. It specifies CASSLVGTSITGELFF. The rearrangement links TRBV7-2 to TRBJ2-2, with 9 positions matching TRBD2. The CDR3 is made up of 16 amino acids. CDR1 and CDR2 from the germline V gene are SGHTA and FQGNSA. J lost 5 bases, V lost 1 base, and 5 bases had no gene match. Drawing the rest from reference TRBV7-2 and TRBJ2-2, the complete variable domain is GAGVSQSPSNKVTEKGKDVELRCDPISGHTALYWYRQSLGQGLEFLIYFQGNSAPDKSGLPSDRFSAERTGGSVSTLTIQRTQQEDSAVYLCASSLVGTSITGELFFGEGSRLTVL.

The J gene is TRBJ1-2, the V gene TRBV30, with TRBD1 matching 7 bases. The germline V gene encodes CDR1 GTSNPN and CDR2 SVGIG (reference sequence). The junction had 9 bases not matched to a gene; V was cut back by 1 base and J by 7 bases. This CDR3 has 14 amino acids. CDR3 sequence: CAWSEGQFNTGYTF. CDR3 DNA sequence: TGTGCCTGGAGTGAGGGACAGTTCAATACTGGCTACACCTTC.

Regarding this clone: The same CDR3 arises from other DNA sequences in this sample as well. This chain joins TRBV3-1 (or the pseudogene TRBV3-2) and TRBJ2-7, with 8 bases lining up with TRBD2. CDR1 is LGHDT, CDR2 YNNKEL, per germline (reference sequence). With V trimmed by 4 bases and J by 3 bases, 8 bases remained unmatched. This CDR3 spans 15 amino acids. CDR3 DNA: TGTGCCAGCAGCCCTACGAGCGGGAGACGCTACGAGCAGTACTTC. This sequence encodes CASSPTSGRRYEQYF.

This sequence joins TRBV27 and TRBJ2-5; D gene unclear. This CDR3 region has 11 residues. Germline CDR1 is MNHEY and CDR2 is SMNVEV (reference sequence). V lost 11 bases, J lost 0 bases, and 7 bases lay in between. This CDR3 is CASRDQETQYF. CDR3 DNA sequence: TGTGCCTCCCGGGACCAAGAGACCCAGTACTTC.

The rearrangement joins TRBV28 to TRBJ1-2, with 8 nucleotides matching TRBD1. Germline V lookup: CDR1 MDHEN, CDR2 SYDVKM. The CDR3 covers 13 residues. The trim removed 6 bases at V and 12 bases at J, leaving 12 bases unmatched. CDR3: CASSPGQVSQDTF. Written as DNA, the CDR3 is TGTGCCAGCAGCCCGGGACAGGTATCCCAAGACACCTTC.